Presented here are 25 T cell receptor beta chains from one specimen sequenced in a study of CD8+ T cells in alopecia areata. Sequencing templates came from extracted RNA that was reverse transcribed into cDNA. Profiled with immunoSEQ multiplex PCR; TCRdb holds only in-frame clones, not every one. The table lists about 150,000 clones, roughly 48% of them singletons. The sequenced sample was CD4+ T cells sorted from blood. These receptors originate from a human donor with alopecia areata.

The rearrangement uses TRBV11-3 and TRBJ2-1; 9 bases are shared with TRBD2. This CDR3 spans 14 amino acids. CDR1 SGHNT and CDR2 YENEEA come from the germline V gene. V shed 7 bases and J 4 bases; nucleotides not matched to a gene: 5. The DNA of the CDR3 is TGTGCCAGCAACCTAGCGGGACCTTACAATGAGCAGTTCTTC. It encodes CASNLAGPYNEQFF.

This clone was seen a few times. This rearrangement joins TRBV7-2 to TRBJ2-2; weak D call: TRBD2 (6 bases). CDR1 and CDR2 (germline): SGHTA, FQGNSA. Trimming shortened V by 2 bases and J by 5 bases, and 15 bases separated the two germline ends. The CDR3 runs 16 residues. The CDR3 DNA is TGTGCCAGCAGCTTATGGAGGGGCGGAAAAACCGGGGAGCTGTTTTTT. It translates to CASSLWRGGKTGELFF.

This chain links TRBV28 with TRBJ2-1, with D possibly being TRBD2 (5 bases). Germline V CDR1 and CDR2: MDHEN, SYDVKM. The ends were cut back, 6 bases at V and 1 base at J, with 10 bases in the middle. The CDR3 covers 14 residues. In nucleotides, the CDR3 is TGTGCCAGCAGGCCTCCGGGGTCCTACAATGAGCAGTTCTTC. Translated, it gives CASRPPGSYNEQFF.

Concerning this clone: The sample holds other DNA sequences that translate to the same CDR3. The CDR3 region is CASSPSYNEQFF. The DNA for the CDR3 is TGTGCCAGCAGCCCGTCCTACAATGAGCAGTTCTTC. V usage is TRBV7-9 and J usage is TRBJ2-1, with no clear D. Germline V gene data show CDR1 as SEHNR and CDR2 as FQNEAQ (reference sequence). V gave up 5 bases and J gave up 1 base, with 3 bases separating them. This CDR3 comprises 12 residues.

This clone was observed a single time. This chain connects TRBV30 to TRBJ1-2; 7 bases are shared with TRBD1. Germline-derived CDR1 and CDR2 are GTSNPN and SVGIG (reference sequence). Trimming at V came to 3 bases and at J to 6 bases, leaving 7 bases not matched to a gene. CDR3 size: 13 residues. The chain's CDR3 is CAWSKGAGDGYTF. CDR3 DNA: TGTGCCTGGAGCAAGGGGGCAGGGGATGGCTACACCTTC. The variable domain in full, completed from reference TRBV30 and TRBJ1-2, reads SQTIHQWPATLVQPVGSPLSLECTVEGTSNPNLYWYRQAAGRGLQLLFYSVGIGQISSEVPQNLSASRPQDRQFILSSKKLLLSDSGFYLCAWSKGAGDGYTFGSGTRLTVV.

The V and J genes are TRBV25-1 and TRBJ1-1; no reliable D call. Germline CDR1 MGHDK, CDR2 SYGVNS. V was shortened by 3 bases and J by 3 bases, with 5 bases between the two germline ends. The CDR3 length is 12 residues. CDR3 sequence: CASSDPHTEAFF. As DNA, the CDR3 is TGTGCCAGCAGTGACCCACACACTGAAGCTTTCTTT. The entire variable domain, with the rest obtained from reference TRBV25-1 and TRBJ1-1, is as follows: EADIYQTPRYLVIGTGKKITLECSQTMGHDKMYWYQQDPGMELHLIHYSYGVNSTEKGDLSSESTVSRIRTEHFPLTLESARPSHTSQYLCASSDPHTEAFFGQGTRLTVV.

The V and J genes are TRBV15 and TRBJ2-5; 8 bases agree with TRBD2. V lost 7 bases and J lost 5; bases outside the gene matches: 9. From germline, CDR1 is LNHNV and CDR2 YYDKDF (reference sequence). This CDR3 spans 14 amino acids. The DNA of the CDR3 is TGTGCCACCAAGGGGACTAGATCATACGAGACCCAGTACTTC. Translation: CATKGTRSYETQYF.

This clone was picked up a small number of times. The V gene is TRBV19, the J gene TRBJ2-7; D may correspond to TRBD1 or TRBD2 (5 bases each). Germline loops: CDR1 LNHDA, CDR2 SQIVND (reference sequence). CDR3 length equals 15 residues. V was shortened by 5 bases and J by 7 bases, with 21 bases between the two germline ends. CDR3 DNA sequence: TGTGCCAGTAGTCGACAGCTAGCTGCGACGTGGGAGCAGTACTTC. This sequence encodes CASSRQLAATWEQYF.

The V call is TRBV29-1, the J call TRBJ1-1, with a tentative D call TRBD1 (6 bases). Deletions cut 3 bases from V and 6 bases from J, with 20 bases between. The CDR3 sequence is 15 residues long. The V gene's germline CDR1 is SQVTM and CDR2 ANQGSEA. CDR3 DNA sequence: TGCAGCGTTGAGCTGAGGGCTGGGCGACAGGCTGAAGCTTTCTTT. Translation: CSVELRAGRQAEAFF.

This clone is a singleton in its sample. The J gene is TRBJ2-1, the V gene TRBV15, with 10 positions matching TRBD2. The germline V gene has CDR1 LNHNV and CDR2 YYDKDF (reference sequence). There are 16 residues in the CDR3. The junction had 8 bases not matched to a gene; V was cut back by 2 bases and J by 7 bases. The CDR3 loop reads CATSRLAGVGWNEQFF. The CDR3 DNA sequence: TGTGCCACCAGCAGACTAGCGGGAGTGGGGTGGAATGAGCAGTTCTTC.

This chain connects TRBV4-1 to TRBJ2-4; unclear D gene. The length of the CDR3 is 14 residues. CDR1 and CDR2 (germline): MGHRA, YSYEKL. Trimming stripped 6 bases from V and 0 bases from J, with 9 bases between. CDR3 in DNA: TGCGCCAGCAGTGTCGCGGTAGCCAAAAACATTCAGTACTTC. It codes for CASSVAVAKNIQYF.

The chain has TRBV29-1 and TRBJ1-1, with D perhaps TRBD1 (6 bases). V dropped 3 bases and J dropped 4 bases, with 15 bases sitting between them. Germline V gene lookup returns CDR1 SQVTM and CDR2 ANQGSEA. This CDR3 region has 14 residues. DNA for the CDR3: TGCAGCGTTGAGGTCGGGAGGGGGGGCACTGAAGCTTTCTTT. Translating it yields CSVEVGRGGTEAFF.

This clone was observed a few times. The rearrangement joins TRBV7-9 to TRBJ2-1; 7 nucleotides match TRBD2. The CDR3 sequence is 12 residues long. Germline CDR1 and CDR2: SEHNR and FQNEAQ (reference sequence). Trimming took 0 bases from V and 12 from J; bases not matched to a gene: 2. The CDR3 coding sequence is TGTGCCAGCAGCTTAGCCGGGGGGTGGCAGTTCTTC. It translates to CASSLAGGWQFF.

The CDR3 DNA reads as TGTGCCAGCAGGGTAGCGAGGGATTCCATTTACGAGCAGTACTTC. Encoded protein: CASRVARDSIYEQYF. The rearrangement joins TRBV4-2 to TRBJ2-7; D is possibly TRBD2 (5 bases). The CDR3 spans 15 residues. Trimming took 6 bases from V and 4 from J, leaving 19 bases between them. Germline values: CDR1 LGHNA, CDR2 YNFKEQ.

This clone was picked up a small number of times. DNA for the CDR3: TGTGCCAGTACCCGAGAAGGATTATATGGCTACACCTTC. Protein sequence: CASTREGLYGYTF. The chain employs TRBV19 and TRBJ1-2; D is unresolved. Germline CDR1 LNHDA, CDR2 SQIVND (reference sequence). This CDR3 comprises 13 residues. V lost 7 bases and J lost 5, with 14 bases in between.

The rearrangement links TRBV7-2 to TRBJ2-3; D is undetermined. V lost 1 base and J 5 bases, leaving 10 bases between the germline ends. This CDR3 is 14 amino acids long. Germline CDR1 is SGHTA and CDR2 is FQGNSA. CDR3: CASSLGGAEDTQYF. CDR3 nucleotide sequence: TGTGCCAGCAGCTTAGGAGGAGCCGAAGATACGCAGTATTTT. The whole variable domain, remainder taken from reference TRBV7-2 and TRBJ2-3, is GAGVSQSPSNKVTEKGKDVELRCDPISGHTALYWYRQSLGQGLEFLIYFQGNSAPDKSGLPSDRFSAERTGGSVSTLTIQRTQQEDSAVYLCASSLGGAEDTQYFGPGTRLTVL.

The DNA for the CDR3 is TGTGCCAGCAGCTTGAGGGACTCCTACGAGCAGTACTTC. This sequence encodes CASSLRDSYEQYF. The chain uses TRBV5-4 and TRBJ2-7, with D hard to call. Germline V gene sequence: CDR1 SGHNT, CDR2 YYREEE (reference sequence). The CDR3 loop spans 13 amino acids. Deletions cut 1 base from V and 0 bases from J, with 5 bases between.

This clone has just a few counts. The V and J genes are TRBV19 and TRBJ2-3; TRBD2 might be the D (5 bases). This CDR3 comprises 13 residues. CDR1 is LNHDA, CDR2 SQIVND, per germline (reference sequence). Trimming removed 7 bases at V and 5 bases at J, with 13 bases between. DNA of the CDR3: TGTGCCAGTATCCCTTCGGGGTTAGATACGCAGTATTTT. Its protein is CASIPSGLDTQYF.

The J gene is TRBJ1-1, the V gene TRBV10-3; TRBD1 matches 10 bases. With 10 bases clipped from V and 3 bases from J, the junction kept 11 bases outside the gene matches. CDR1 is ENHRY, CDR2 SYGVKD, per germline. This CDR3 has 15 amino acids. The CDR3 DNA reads TGTGCCACCCAGGGACAGGGGAGAGGGTACACTGAAGCTTTCTTT. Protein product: CATQGQGRGYTEAFF.

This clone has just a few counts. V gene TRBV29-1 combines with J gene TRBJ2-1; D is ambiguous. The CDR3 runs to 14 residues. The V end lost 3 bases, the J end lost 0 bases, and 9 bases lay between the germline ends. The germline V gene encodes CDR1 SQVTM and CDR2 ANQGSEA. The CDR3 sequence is CSVELRSSYNEQFF. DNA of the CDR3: TGCAGCGTTGAGCTCCGGAGCTCCTACAATGAGCAGTTCTTC.

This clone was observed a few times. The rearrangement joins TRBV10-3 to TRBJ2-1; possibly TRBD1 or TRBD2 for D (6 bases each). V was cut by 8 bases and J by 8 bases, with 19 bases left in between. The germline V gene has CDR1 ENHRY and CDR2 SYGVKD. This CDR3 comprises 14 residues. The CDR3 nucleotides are TGTGCCATCCTGGACAGCCCGGGGGAGGATGAGCAGTTCTTC. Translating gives CAILDSPGEDEQFF.

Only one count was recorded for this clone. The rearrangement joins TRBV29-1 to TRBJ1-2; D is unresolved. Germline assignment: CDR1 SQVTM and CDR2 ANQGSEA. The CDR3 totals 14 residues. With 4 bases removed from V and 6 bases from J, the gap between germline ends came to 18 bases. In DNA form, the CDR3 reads TGCAGCGTTGGGTCCTTGGGCATTGCTAATGGCTACACCTTC. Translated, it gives CSVGSLGIANGYTF.

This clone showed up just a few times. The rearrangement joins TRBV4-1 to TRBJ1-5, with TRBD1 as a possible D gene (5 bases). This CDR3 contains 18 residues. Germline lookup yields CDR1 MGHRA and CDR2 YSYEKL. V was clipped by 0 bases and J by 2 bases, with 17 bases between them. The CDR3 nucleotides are TGCGCCAGCAGCCAAGATCCCGGTCAGGGTATGGGCAATCAGCCCCAGCATTTT. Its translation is CASSQDPGQGMGNQPQHF.

This CDR3 reads CASSRQDATGELFF. For the CDR3, the DNA is TGTGCCAGCAGTCGACAGGATGCTACCGGGGAGCTGTTTTTT. The chain recombines TRBV7-9 with TRBJ2-2; the D gene is possibly TRBD1 (6 bases). The germline V gene encodes CDR1 SEHNR and CDR2 FQNEAQ (reference sequence). There are 14 residues in the CDR3. Trimming stripped 6 bases from V and 5 bases from J, with 13 bases between.

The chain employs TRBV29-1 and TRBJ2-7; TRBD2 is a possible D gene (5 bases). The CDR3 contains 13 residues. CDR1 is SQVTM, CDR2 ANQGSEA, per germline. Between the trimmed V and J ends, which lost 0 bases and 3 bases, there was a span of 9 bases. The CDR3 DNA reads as TGCAGCGTTGAAGATCGGGGTCGCTACGAGCAGTACTTC. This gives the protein CSVEDRGRYEQYF.